The present T cell receptor beta chain was sequenced within a study of T-cell reconstitution after alpha-beta-depleted transplantation in children. Study results and limitations: T-cell numbers and diversity, one year after transplant, stemmed largely from T cells that were newly produced.

For this clonotype: The target antigen is unknown.

Germline CDR1 SGHKS, CDR2 YYEKEE (reference sequence). The CDR3 covers 14 residues. Trimming took off 4 bases at V and 6 bases at J, with 14 bases between the two ends. During its preparation, the TCRbeta library received unique molecular identifiers. TCRdb re-analysed the PCR reads in MiXCR, keeping a single row per CDR3 protein. The sample holds 550,000 to 800,000 distinct CDR3 sequences, around 12% seen once. Material: PBMCs, obtained before TCRalphabeta/CD19-depleted stem cell transplant. The chain carries TRBV5-5 and TRBJ2-1; D ambiguous. The sequence derives from a girl aged 2-9 years with congenital amegakaryocytic thrombocytopenia, due to receive a stem cell transplant. The chain's CDR3 is CASSPEVVGNEQFF. The CDR3 DNA reads TGTGCCAGCAGCCCGGAAGTAGTTGGCAATGAGCAGTTCTTC.